The 5 T cell receptor beta chains given below trace back to one sample, sequenced in a study of blood T cell repertoires in COVID-19 (dated by TCRdb to the early 2020s). The receptor library was made with the immunoSEQ multiplex PCR assay. TCRdb limited this immuneACCESS table to in-frame rearrangements with V and J called. A share of clones is missing; checked studies link under half to unresolved V genes, and the rest is unexplained. This sample lists about 120,000 clones; more than 70% were detected once. Under 4% of the sample belongs to the ten largest clones. Source material: peripheral blood. Source of these receptors: a man aged 55 to 69 with acute or convalescent COVID-19.

The CDR3 sequence is CASSTGIGYTF. The CDR3 bases are TGTGCCAGCAGCACAGGTATTGGCTACACCTTC. V and J are TRBV6-5 and TRBJ1-2, with a weak D call TRBD1 (5 bases). V gave up 6 bases and J gave up 7 bases, with 9 bases separating them. The length of the CDR3 is 11 residues. CDR1 and CDR2 from the germline V gene are MNHEY and SVGAGI.

In its sample, this clone was seen a few times. The chain links TRBV18 to TRBJ1-4; D is unclear. The V gene's germline CDR1 is KGHSH and CDR2 LQKENI. Trimming removed 1 base at V and 7 bases at J, with 7 bases between. The CDR3 is made up of 13 amino acids. CDR3 sequence (DNA): TGTGCCAGCTCACCACAGGAGGTTGAAAAACTGTTTTTT. Translated: CASSPQEVEKLFF.

The rearrangement links TRBV6-5 to TRBJ2-3; D may be TRBD2 (5 bases). Trimming shortened V by 0 bases and J by 0 bases, and 7 bases separated the two germline ends. Germline lookup yields CDR1 MNHEY and CDR2 SVGAGI. The CDR3 runs 15 residues. The CDR3 coding sequence is TGTGCCAGCAGTTACTCCCCGGGGAGCACAGATACGCAGTATTTT. Protein: CASSYSPGSTDTQYF.

This chain uses TRBV7-2 with TRBJ2-1; 13 bases align to TRBD2. The length of the CDR3 is 17 residues. Germline V gives CDR1 SGHTA, CDR2 FQGNSA. Trimming took 4 bases from V and 3 from J; bases not matched to a gene: 6. CDR3 DNA sequence: TGTGCCAGCAGCTCACTAGCGGGAGGGATTAGCTACAATGAGCAGTTCTTC. The encoded protein is CASSSLAGGISYNEQFF.

The chain recombines TRBV9 with TRBJ2-1, with D possibly matching TRBD1 (7 bases). There are 14 residues in the CDR3. Per germline, CDR1 SGDLS and CDR2 YYNGEE. With 0 bases removed from V and 13 bases from J, the gap between germline ends came to 17 bases. CDR3 nucleotides: TGTGCCAGCAGCGTAGAGGGGGCGGGAATCGGACAGTTCTTC. It translates to CASSVEGAGIGQFF.